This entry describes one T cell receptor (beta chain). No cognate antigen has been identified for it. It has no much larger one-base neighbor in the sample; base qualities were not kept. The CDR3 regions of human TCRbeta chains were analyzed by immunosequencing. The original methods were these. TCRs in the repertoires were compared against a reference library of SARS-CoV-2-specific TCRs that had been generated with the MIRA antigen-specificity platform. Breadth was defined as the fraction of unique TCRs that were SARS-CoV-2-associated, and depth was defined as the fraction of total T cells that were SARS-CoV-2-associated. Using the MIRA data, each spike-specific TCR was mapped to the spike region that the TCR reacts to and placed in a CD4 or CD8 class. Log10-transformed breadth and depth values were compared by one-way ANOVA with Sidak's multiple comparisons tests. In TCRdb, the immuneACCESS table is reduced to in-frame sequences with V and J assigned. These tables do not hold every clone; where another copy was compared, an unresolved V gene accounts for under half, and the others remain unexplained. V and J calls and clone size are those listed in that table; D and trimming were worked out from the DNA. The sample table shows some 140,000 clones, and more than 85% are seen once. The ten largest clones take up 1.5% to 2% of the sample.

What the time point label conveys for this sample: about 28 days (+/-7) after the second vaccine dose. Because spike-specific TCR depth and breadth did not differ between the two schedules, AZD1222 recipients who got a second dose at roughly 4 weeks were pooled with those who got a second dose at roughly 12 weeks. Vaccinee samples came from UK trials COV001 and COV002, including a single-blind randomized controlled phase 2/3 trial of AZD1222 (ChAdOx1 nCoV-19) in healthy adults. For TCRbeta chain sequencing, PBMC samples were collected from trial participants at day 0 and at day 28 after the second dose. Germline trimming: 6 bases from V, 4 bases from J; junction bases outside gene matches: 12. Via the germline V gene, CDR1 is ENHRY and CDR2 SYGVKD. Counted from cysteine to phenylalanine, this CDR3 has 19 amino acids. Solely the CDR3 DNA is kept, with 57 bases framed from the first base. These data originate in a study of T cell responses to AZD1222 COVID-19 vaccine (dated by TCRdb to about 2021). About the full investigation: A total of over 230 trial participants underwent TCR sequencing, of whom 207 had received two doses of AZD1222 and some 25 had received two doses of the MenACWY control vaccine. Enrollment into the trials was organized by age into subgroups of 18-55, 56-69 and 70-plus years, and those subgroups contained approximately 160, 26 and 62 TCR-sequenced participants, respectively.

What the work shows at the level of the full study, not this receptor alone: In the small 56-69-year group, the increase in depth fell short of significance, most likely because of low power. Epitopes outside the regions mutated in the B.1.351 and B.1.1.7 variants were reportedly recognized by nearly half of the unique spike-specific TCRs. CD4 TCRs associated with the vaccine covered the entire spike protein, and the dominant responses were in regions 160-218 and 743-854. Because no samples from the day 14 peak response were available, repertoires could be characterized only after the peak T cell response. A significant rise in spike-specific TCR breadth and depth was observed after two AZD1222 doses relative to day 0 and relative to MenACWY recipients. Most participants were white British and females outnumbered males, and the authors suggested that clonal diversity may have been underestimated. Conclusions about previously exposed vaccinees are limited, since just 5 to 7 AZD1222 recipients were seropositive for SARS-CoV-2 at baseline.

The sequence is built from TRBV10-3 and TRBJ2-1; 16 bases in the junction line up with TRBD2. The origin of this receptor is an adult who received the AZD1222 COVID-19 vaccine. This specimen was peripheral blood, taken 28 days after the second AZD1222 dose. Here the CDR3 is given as CAIRTPGLAGGPGYNEQFF. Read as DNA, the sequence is TGTGCCATCAGAACCCCGGGACTAGCGGGGGGGCCGGGGTACAATGAGCAGTTCTTC.